This T cell receptor (beta chain) derives from a study of shared clonotypes between healthy human individuals. On this clone: As yet, its antigen is unknown.

Deletions cut 8 bases from V and 7 bases from J, with 14 bases between. From germline, CDR1 is MNHEY and CDR2 SMNVEV (reference sequence). The CDR3 is made up of 13 amino acids. Clones were sequenced by immunoSEQ multiplex PCR, and TCRdb holds only the in-frame ones, with some missing. The sample contains fewer than 1.8 million clones, around 98.5% of which appear only once. Findings and caveats of the study: Some clonotypes were shared by all four sorted-subset donors, while others were not shared. The non-shared ones had lower generation probabilities than the shared ones.

Sequencing was performed on naive CD4+ T cells sorted from blood. Subset of the sample: CD45RA+ positively selected. The chain combines TRBV27 with TRBJ1-4; a possible D gene is TRBD1 (6 bases). The source of this sequence is a man aged 25-45 years in good health. The CDR3 region has the DNA TGTGCCAGCCGCGGGGGCGGGTTTGAAAAACTGTTTTTT. Translated, it gives CASRGGGFEKLFF.